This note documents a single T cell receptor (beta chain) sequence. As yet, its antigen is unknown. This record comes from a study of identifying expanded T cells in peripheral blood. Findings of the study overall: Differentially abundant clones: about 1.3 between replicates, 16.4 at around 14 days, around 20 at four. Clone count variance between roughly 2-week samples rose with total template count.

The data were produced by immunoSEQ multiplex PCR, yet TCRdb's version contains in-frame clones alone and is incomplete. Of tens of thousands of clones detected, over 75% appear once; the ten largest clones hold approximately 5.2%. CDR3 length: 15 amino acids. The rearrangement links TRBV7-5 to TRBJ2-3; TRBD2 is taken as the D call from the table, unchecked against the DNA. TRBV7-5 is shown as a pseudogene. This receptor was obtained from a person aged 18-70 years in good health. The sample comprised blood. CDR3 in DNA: TGTGTCAGAAGCCCCCTAGCGGGAGAAGCAGATACGCAGTATTTT. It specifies CVRSPLAGEADTQYF.